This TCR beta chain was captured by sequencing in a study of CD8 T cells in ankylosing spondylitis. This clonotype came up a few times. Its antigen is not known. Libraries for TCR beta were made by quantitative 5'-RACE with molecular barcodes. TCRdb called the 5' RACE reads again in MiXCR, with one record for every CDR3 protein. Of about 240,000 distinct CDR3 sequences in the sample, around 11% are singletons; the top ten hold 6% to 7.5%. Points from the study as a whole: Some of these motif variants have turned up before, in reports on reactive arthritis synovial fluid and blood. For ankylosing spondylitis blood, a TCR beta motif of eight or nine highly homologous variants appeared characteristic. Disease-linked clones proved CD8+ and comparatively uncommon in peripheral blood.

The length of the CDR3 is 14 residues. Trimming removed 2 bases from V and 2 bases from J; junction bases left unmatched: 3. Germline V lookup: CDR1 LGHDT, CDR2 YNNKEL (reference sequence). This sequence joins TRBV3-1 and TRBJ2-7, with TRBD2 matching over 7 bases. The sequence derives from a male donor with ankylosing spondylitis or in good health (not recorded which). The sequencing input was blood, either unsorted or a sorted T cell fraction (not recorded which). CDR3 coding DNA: TGTGCCAGCAGCCAATCTAGCGGCACCTACGAGCAGTACTTC. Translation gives CASSQSSGTYEQYF.